A single sample is the source of the 8 T cell receptor beta chains below, sequenced in a study of CD8 T cells in Susac syndrome. Random-hexamer reverse transcription was applied to roughly 0.5 to 1 ug RNA. TCRdb ran MiXCR on the immunoSEQ multiplex PCR reads and lists one entry per CDR3 protein. The sample shows about 210,000 distinct CDR3 sequences, roughly 96% of them seen only once. The sequenced sample consisted of CD4+ T cells from PBMCs. The receptors shown here come from a human donor with multiple sclerosis.

The chain uses TRBV29-1 and TRBJ2-7; D is unclear. This CDR3 region has 11 residues. V was shortened by 7 bases and J by 6 bases, with 13 bases between the two germline ends. Germline loops: CDR1 SQVTM, CDR2 ANQGSEA. CDR3 region: CSAKRDIEQYF. The CDR3 DNA is TGCAGCGCTAAGAGAGATATCGAGCAGTACTTC.

Only one count was recorded for this clonotype. J is TRBJ1-4 and V is TRBV11-2, with D unclear. CDR3 length equals 11 residues. Trimming cost V 3 bases and J 7 bases, with 3 bases left between them. The germline V gene encodes CDR1 SGHAT and CDR2 FQNNGV. CDR3 sequence: CASSFREKLFF. The CDR3 DNA follows: TGTGCCAGCAGCTTTCGTGAAAAACTGTTTTTT.

The chain couples TRBV20-1 to TRBJ2-4, with D perhaps being TRBD1 or TRBD2 (7 bases each). This CDR3 spans 14 amino acids. Germline CDR1 is DFQATT and CDR2 is SNEGSKA (reference sequence). V was pared by 6 bases and J by 2 bases, with 14 bases between. CDR3 DNA: TGCAGTGCAGCGACAGGGACTACCAAAAACATTCAGTACTTC. Its translation is CSAATGTTKNIQYF.

This chain uses TRBV6-2 or TRBV6-3 with TRBJ2-7; TRBD2 matches at 9 bases. This CDR3 has 13 amino acids. The J segment lost 3 bases and the V segment lost 10 bases, leaving 7 bases of the junction unmatched. Germline V lookup: CDR1 MNHEY, CDR2 SVGEGT. CDR3 residues: CATTLAGVYEQYF. CDR3 DNA: TGTGCCACCACGTTAGCGGGAGTCTACGAGCAGTACTTC.

The chain couples TRBV3-1 to TRBJ2-7, with D hard to call. The germline gives CDR1 LGHDT, CDR2 YNNKEL (reference sequence). CDR3 length: 16 amino acids. Trimming stripped 2 bases from V and 0 bases from J, with 14 bases between. The CDR3 protein is CASSQHHGLSSYEQYF. DNA of the CDR3: TGTGCCAGCAGCCAACATCACGGATTGAGCTCCTACGAGCAGTACTTC.

This CDR3 reads CASSKGGDVNDEQYF. The CDR3 DNA reads TGTGCCAGCAGCAAGGGGGGGGATGTGAACGACGAGCAGTACTTC. The gene calls are TRBV7-2 and TRBJ2-7, with D tentatively TRBD2 (7 bases). V dropped 5 bases and J dropped 5 bases, with 19 bases sitting between them. The length of the CDR3 is 15 residues. CDR1 and CDR2 from the germline V gene are SGHTA and FQGNSA.

Only a few counts were recorded for this clonotype. This chain links TRBV19 with TRBJ2-5, with no clear D. V was cut by 6 bases and J by 5 bases, with 10 bases left in between. Germline V gene data show CDR1 as LNHDA and CDR2 as SQIVND (reference sequence). The CDR3 consists of 12 residues. CDR3 loop: CASSFSGETQYF. CDR3 in DNA: TGTGCCAGTAGCTTCTCGGGTGAGACCCAGTACTTC. The whole variable domain, filled in from reference TRBV19 and TRBJ2-5, reads DGGITQSPKYLFRKEGQNVTLSCEQNLNHDAMYWYRQDPGQGLRLIYYSQIVNDFQKGDIAEGYSVSREKKESFPLTVTSAQKNPTAFYLCASSFSGETQYFGPGTRLLVL.

This chain uses TRBV3-1 with TRBJ2-7; D perhaps matches TRBD2 (6 bases). The CDR3 has 14 amino acids. The germline V and J ends were trimmed by 8 bases and 5 bases, with 19 bases remaining between them. CDR1 and CDR2 (germline): LGHDT, YNNKEL (reference sequence). CDR3 in amino acids: CASEGTPGSHEQYF. CDR3 DNA: TGTGCCAGCGAGGGGACTCCGGGGAGCCACGAGCAGTACTTC.